This entry lists 16 T cell receptor beta chains sequenced from one sample in a study of blood T cell repertoires in COVID-19. Assay: immunoSEQ multiplex PCR; the TCRdb copy retains only in-frame clones and omits some. The sample records around 120,000 clones, approximately 79% being singletons. Sample: peripheral blood. These receptors came from a man between 45 and 60 years old with acute or convalescent COVID-19.

This chain links TRBV18 with TRBJ2-1; D is unresolved. V shed 5 bases and J shed 3 bases, with 14 bases lying between them. This CDR3 has 15 residues. The germline gives CDR1 KGHSH, CDR2 LQKENI. CDR3 DNA sequence: TGTGCCAGCTCATCCGTCGACATACTCTACAATGAGCAGTTCTTC. It encodes CASSSVDILYNEQFF.

This sequence joins TRBV7-9 and TRBJ2-3; a possible D gene is TRBD1 (6 bases). The CDR3 length is 16 residues. The V end lost 5 bases, the J end lost 2 bases, and 17 bases lay between the germline ends. The V gene's germline CDR1 is SEHNR and CDR2 FQNEAQ (reference sequence). CDR3 DNA sequence: TGTGCCAGCAGCCTTATGGACAGTACGATCACAGATACGCAGTATTTT. This translates into CASSLMDSTITDTQYF.

The chain's CDR3 is CASSSTDRGAGEQYF. CDR3 bases: TGTGCCAGCAGCTCTACGGACAGGGGGGCTGGCGAGCAGTACTTC. The genes are TRBV3-1 (or the pseudogene TRBV3-2) and TRBJ2-7; the match to TRBD1 covers 10 bases. V shed 5 bases, J shed 6 bases, and the junction held 10 bases outside the gene matches. From germline, CDR1 is LGHDT and CDR2 YNNKEL (reference sequence). The CDR3 spans 15 residues.

The chain carries TRBV10-2 and TRBJ2-3; TRBD2 agrees at 10 bases. V was clipped by 7 bases and J by 2 bases; unmatched bases: 3. The CDR3 loop spans 14 amino acids. CDR1 and CDR2 (germline): WSHSY, SAAADI. The CDR3 here is CASTLAGDTDTQYF. The DNA for the CDR3 is TGCGCCAGCACTCTAGCGGGGGACACAGATACGCAGTATTTT.

This rearrangement joins TRBV2 to TRBJ1-6, with D possibly being TRBD1 (5 bases). This CDR3 has 14 amino acids. Trimming took 1 base from V and 10 from J, leaving 11 bases between them. Germline loops: CDR1 SNHLY, CDR2 FYNNEI. DNA of the CDR3: TGTGCCAGCAGTGAAGGTTCAGGGCACTCACCCCTCCACTTT. Encoded protein: CASSEGSGHSPLHF. The full variable domain, rest sourced from reference TRBV2 and TRBJ1-6, is EPEVTQTPSHQVTQMGQEVILRCVPISNHLYFYWYRQILGQKVEFLVSFYNNEISEKSEIFDDQFSVERPDGSNFTLKIRSTKLEDSAMYFCASSEGSGHSPLHFGNGTRLTVT.

The genes are TRBV15 and TRBJ2-1; TRBD2 agrees at 9 bases. The CDR3 extends over 18 amino acids. Germline V gene data show CDR1 as LNHNV and CDR2 as YYDKDF (reference sequence). V lost 7 bases to trimming and J lost 0 bases; unmatched junction nucleotides: 13. CDR3: CATTGIRGRASSYNEQFF. The DNA for the CDR3 is TGTGCCACCACCGGGATTCGCGGGAGGGCCAGCTCCTACAATGAGCAGTTCTTC.

This chain links TRBV7-3 with TRBJ1-2; 8 bases line up with TRBD1. CDR1 SGHTA and CDR2 FQGTGA come from the germline V gene. This CDR3 comprises 13 residues. The junction had 2 bases not matched to a gene; V was cut back by 4 bases and J by 4 bases. CDR3 amino acids: CASSSGGGYGYTF. In DNA form, the CDR3 reads TGTGCCAGCAGCTCAGGGGGCGGCTATGGCTACACCTTC.

Note on this clone: Germline and junction disagree at one end, which may indicate a read error. The J gene is TRBJ2-7, the V gene TRBV28; 12 positions agree with TRBD2. The CDR3 covers 18 residues. Germline V lookup: CDR1 MDHEN, CDR2 SYDVKM. The CDR3 sequence: CASTPQGASGRAGTSIGF. For the CDR3, the DNA is TGTGCCAGCACCCCACAGGGGGCTAGCGGGAGGGCGGGTACGAGCATTGGGTTC.

V and J are TRBV7-9 and TRBJ1-2, with 10 positions matching TRBD1. Germline V gene lookup returns CDR1 SEHNR and CDR2 FQNEAQ (reference sequence). J lost 3 bases, V lost 4 bases, and 5 bases had no gene match. The CDR3 runs to 15 residues. The chain's CDR3 is CASSSRTGGDYGYTF. The CDR3 region has the DNA TGTGCCAGCAGCTCCCGGACAGGGGGAGACTATGGCTACACCTTC.

The J gene is TRBJ2-2, the V gene TRBV19; 7 nucleotides align to TRBD1. Unmatched junction bases numbered 3, after V lost 10 bases and J lost 4 bases. This CDR3 comprises 12 residues. CDR1 is LNHDA, CDR2 SQIVND, per germline (reference sequence). CDR3 amino acids: CATEGATGELFF. The CDR3 coding sequence is TGTGCCACCGAGGGGGCCACCGGGGAGCTGTTTTTT.

The chain recombines TRBV15 with TRBJ1-6; no reliable D call. CDR1 is LNHNV and CDR2 is YYDKDF in the germline V gene (reference sequence). Trimming pared 6 bases from V and 5 bases from J, leaving 14 bases between. This CDR3 is 15 amino acids long. In nucleotides, the CDR3 is TGTGCCACCAGGGTAGGTGGCAGCGATAATTCACCCCTCCACTTT. As protein: CATRVGGSDNSPLHF.

This rearrangement joins TRBV15 to TRBJ1-2, with a weak D call TRBD1 (6 bases). The CDR3 is 15 amino acids. Trimming pared 3 bases from V and 8 bases from J, leaving 19 bases between. CDR1 is LNHNV and CDR2 is YYDKDF in the germline V gene (reference sequence). As DNA, the CDR3 is TGTGCCACCAGCAGGGGCCGACAGGACTTTAGAGGCTACACCTTC. This translates into CATSRGRQDFRGYTF.

This chain links TRBV6-5 with TRBJ1-6; the D gene is possibly TRBD1 (6 bases). The germline V gene has CDR1 MNHEY and CDR2 SVGAGI. V was shortened by 4 bases and J by 10 bases, with 17 bases between the two germline ends. The CDR3 runs to 15 residues. This chain's CDR3 is CASSWLGQSGSPLHF. The CDR3 region has the DNA TGTGCCAGCAGTTGGTTGGGACAAAGTGGCTCACCCCTCCACTTT.

V is TRBV2 and J is TRBJ1-6, with 8 bases aligning to TRBD1. The CDR3 extends over 14 amino acids. Germline-derived CDR1 and CDR2 are SNHLY and FYNNEI. V gave up 7 bases and J gave up 9 bases; unmatched junction bases: 8. The CDR3 loop reads CASKLQGGGSPLHF. The CDR3 DNA sequence: TGTGCCAGCAAGTTACAGGGGGGAGGTTCACCCCTCCACTTT.

This sequence joins TRBV7-8 and TRBJ2-7; TRBD2 matches 10 bases. CDR3 length: 15 residues. The trim removed 2 bases at V and 5 bases at J, leaving 6 bases unmatched. Germline V gene lookup returns CDR1 SGHVS and CDR2 FQNEAQ. In nucleotides, the CDR3 is TGTGCCAGCAGCTTATGGGCTAGCGGGAGCGACGAGCAGTACTTC. Amino acids: CASSLWASGSDEQYF.

This clone has only one observation. The rearrangement links TRBV6-6 to TRBJ1-5, with 9 bases lining up with TRBD1. The CDR3 spans 13 residues. Losses at the gene ends were 9 bases for V and 2 bases for J; bases not matched to a gene: 2. Germline V gene lookup returns CDR1 MNHNY and CDR2 SVGAGI (reference sequence). CDR3 loop: CASRDRGNQPQHF. In nucleotides, the CDR3 is TGTGCCAGTCGGGACAGGGGCAATCAGCCCCAGCATTTT.